This T cell receptor (beta chain) was captured by sequencing in a study of shared clonotypes between healthy human individuals (TCRdb year 2020). As for the study more broadly: The cohort comprised a couple of women and three men aged 18 to 49 years. Each donor's leukapheresis produced roughly between about 0.8 and 8.9 billion PBMCs. Blood TCR repertoires of several healthy adults were deeply sequenced to estimate repertoire size and the extent of clonotype sharing between individuals. Different laboratories and diverse techniques were used to prepare libraries and sequence TCR repertoires, to increase sequencing depth and limit assay-specific biases.

A remark on this clone: Its recognized antigen is unknown. Nothing much larger sits one base from this clone, and base qualities are not available.

The investigation overall reported the following: Pairwise subsampling led to the expectation that sequencing depth would affect the degree of clonotype sharing among donors. Because the study included only a small number of donors, the genetic and exposure-history diversity represented was limited. Sampling was limited to blood, and TCR repertoires in tissue likely differ from TCR repertoires in blood.

Taken from the germline V gene (reference sequence), the CDR1 and CDR2 loops are SEHNR and FQNEAQ. V ends up 5 bases short and J 1 base short, with an unmatched junction base count of 1. Reading from cysteine to phenylalanine, the CDR3 counts 14 amino acids. Only the CDR3 portion is preserved as DNA: 42 bases, with reading frame beginning at the first base. Healthy HIV-negative adults with no recently reported acute infections or vaccinations were included as donors. Every donor was a Caucasian adult living in Nashville, Tennessee, USA. For unsorted samples, approximately 84 million PBMCs were counted, and genomic DNA was extracted using the QIAamp DNA Blood Mini kit. Blood was collected by leukapheresis, and PBMCs were isolated by Ficoll-Histopaque density gradient centrifugation and then cryopreserved in liquid nitrogen vapor phase. Using the deep immunoSEQ assay, multiplex PCR amplified TCR CDR3 regions from genomic DNA. Genomic DNA extracted from each cell subset was distributed evenly over all wells of several immunoSEQ 96-well plates, and each plate served as one replicate. For unsorted PBMC, roughly 0.3 ug of genomic DNA, equivalent to around 30,000 T cell genomes, went into each replicate PCR. Unsorted PBMC genomic DNA was sequenced across ten immunoSEQ deep assay plates. Purified libraries were measured with a Qubit 3.0 fluorometer, size-checked on a Bioanalyzer 2100, and measured again with the KAPA Library Quantification kit. Every immunoSEQ 96-well plate was sequenced on a dedicated single-read 150-cycle Illumina NextSeq 550 flow cell. Concerning the study's data processing: Because the immunoSEQ output held only junctional sequences and lacked quality scores, the filtering could not match the filtering applied to full-length reads. Sequences were annotated with PyIR, a Python wrapper for IgBLAST v1.9, using IMGT germline references to assign V/J genes and CDR3. Reads were filtered out if the reads had weak V/J assignments (E-value above 1e-6), no CDR3, stop codons, out-of-frame junctions, or ambiguous translated residues. V3J clonotypes were defined as sequences sharing the same inferred V gene, J gene, and CDR3 amino acid sequence. The percentage overlap between two repertoires was calculated by dividing the number of shared unique clonotypes by the size of the smaller repertoire. Three approaches were used to assess repertoire richness: RTK rarefaction, the Chao1 estimator, and Recon v2.1 estimates of unobserved clonotypes. Not all clones reach the TCRdb copy of this immuneACCESS table, which keeps in-frame sequences only. Checked studies attribute under half of the gap to unresolved V genes and leave the rest unexplained. That table supplies the V and J calls and clone size; D and trimming were determined from the DNA. This sample comprises about 490,000 clones, 76% of them detected only once. 13% of the sample is taken by the ten largest.

Recombination joined TRBV7-9 with TRBJ2-3, with 9 central nucleotides matching TRBD1. Sequencing was carried out using PBMCs. This receptor was obtained from a middle-aged woman in good health. Some clones in this sample may be carry-over from other donors' samples. CDR3 region: CASSRQGGTDTQYF. In nucleotide form, the sequence is TGTGCCAGCAGCAGACAGGGGGGCACAGATACGCAGTATTTT. The CDR3 plus the reference TRBV7-9 and TRBJ2-3 genes for the other parts give the full variable domain: DTGVSQNPRHKITKRGQNVTFRCDPISEHNRLYWYRQTLGQGPEFLTYFQNEAQLEKSRLLSDRFSAERPKGSFSTLEIQRTEQGDSAMYLCASSRQGGTDTQYFGPGTRLTVL.